The source of this T cell receptor beta chain is a study of cytomegalovirus exposure and HLA in healthy donors. Overall study findings and caveats: Available immune exposure information covered CMV serostatus only.

Researchers ran the PCR with 60 Vbeta and 13 Jbeta primers. The data were produced by immunoSEQ multiplex PCR, yet TCRdb's version contains in-frame clones alone and is incomplete. The repertoire holds around 99,000 clones, approximately 71% seen once, with 8.4% in the top ten. In the case of this clone: Its matching antigen is unknown.

CDR1 is SGHTA and CDR2 is FQGNSA in the germline V gene. The CDR3 length is 15 residues. V gave up 2 bases and J gave up 1 base, with 12 bases separating them. The J gene is TRBJ2-7, the V gene TRBV7-2, with D perhaps TRBD2 (6 bases). This clonotype was obtained from a man between 40 and 49 years old in good health and CMV-seronegative. Sequenced material: PBMCs. In nucleotides, the CDR3 is TGTGCCAGCAGCTTACGAACGGCGGGGTCCTACGAGCAGTACTTC. Translation gives CASSLRTAGSYEQYF.